The source of this TCR beta chain is a study of regulatory T cells in long-lasting Graves disease. Whole-study results and caveats: Less diverse TCR repertoires were seen in persistent Graves' patients than in newly diagnosed ones.

This clonotype showed up many times. Its antigen is still unknown. Noted time point: newly diagnosed GD, antithyroid drugs for less than 3 months. With RNA extracted from PBMCs as input, the TCR library was made. The CDR3 length is 15 residues. The V end was cut by 4 bases, the J end by 5 bases, with 18 bases between. The germline V gene encodes CDR1 SGHRS and CDR2 YFSETQ. Libraries of TCR beta came from iRepertoire HTBI primers plus Arm-PCR of CDR3 regions. Original methodology: The identification of 60 or so TRBV and 14 to 15 TRBJ segments was made across samples. TCRdb processed the multiplex PCR reads anew with MiXCR; each CDR3 protein has one entry. None of the V and J calls come from the authors' own analysis; TCRdb made them. The profile covers roughly 250,000 distinct CDR3 sequences, with approximately 18% appearing a single time and 14% taken by the ten largest. These same records also appear under a second study, on T cells in Graves' hyperthyroidism and ophthalmopathy. That work adds: An absence of ophthalmopathy progression within 18 months meant stable Graves' hyperthyroidism. Diagnoses used clinical symptoms, serum thyroxine and TRAb, thyroid ultrasound and orbital computed tomography.

The starting material was peripheral blood mononuclear cells (PBMCs), obtained at new diagnosis, from a patient treated with antithyroid drugs. The receptor was derived from a woman under 40 with Graves disease. V usage is TRBV5-1 and J usage is TRBJ1-1; D is perhaps TRBD1 (6 bases). This CDR3 is CASSQDPRGRTEAFF. As DNA, the CDR3 is TGCGCCAGCAGCCAAGACCCCAGGGGAAGAACTGAAGCTTTCTTT.